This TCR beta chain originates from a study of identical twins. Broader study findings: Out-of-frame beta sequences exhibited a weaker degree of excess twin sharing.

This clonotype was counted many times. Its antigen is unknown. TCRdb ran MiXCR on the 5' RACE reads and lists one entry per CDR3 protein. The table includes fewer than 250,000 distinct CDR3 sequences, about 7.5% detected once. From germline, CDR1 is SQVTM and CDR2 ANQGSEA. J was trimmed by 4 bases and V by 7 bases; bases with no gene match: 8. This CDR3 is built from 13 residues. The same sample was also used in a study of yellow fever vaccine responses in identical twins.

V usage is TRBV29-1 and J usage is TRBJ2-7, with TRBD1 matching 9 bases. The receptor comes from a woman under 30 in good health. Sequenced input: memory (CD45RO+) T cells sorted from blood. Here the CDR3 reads CSAEGQGIYEQYF. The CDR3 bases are TGCAGCGCTGAGGGACAGGGTATTTACGAGCAGTACTTC.